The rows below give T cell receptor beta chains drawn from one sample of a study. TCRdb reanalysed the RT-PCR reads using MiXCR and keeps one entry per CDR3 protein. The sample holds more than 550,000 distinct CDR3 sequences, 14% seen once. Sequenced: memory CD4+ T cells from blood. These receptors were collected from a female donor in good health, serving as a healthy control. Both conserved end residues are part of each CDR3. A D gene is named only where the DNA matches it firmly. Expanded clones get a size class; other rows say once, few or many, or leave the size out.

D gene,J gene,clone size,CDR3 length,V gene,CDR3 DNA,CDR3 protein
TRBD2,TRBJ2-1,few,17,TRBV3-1,TGTGCCAGCAGCCAAGGTGGCGGGAGGGCCCTGGACAATGAGCAGTTCTTC,CASSQGGGRALDNEQFF
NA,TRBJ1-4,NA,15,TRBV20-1,TGCAGTGCTACAGACGGTGGGGGAACTAATGAAAAACTGTTTTTT,CSATDGGGTNEKLFF
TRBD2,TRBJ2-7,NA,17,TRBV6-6,TGTGCCAGCAGTAAGAATTCCAATAGCGGGAGGGCCGATGAGCAGTACTTC,CASSKNSNSGRADEQYF
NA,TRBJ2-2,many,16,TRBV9,TGTGCCAGCAGCGTTTCAGGCCTAAAAAACACCGGGGAGCTGTTTTTT,CASSVSGLKNTGELFF
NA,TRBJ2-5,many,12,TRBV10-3,TGTGCCATCAGCTGGGATGGGGAGACCCAGTACTTC,CAISWDGETQYF
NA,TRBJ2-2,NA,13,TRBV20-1,TGCAGTGCTAGAATGGGTTCTGCCGGGGAGCTGTTTTTT,CSARMGSAGELFF
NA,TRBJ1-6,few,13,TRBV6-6,TGTGCCAGCAGTTCCCAAATAAATTCACCCCTCCACTTT,CASSSQINSPLHF
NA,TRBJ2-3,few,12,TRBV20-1,TGCAGCAGACAGGCTAGCACAGATACGCAGTATTTT,CSRQASTDTQYF
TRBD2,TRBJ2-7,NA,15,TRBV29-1,TGCAGCGTTGAAGGACAGACTAGCGGGGCTTACGAGCAGTACTTC,CSVEGQTSGAYEQYF
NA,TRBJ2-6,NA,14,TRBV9,TGTGCCAGCAGCGTAGCGACTGGGGCCAACGTCCTGACTTTC,CASSVATGANVLTF
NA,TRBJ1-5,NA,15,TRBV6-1,TGTGCCAGCAGTGCCCACGACAAGGGATACCAGCCCCAGCATTTT,CASSAHDKGYQPQHF
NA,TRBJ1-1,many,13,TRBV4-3,TGCGCCAGCAGCCAAGTCTCTTCTCGGGGGGCTTTCTTT,CASSQVSSRGAFF
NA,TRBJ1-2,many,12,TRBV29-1,TGCAGCGCTAGCGGGACTTCGGAGGGCTACACCTTC,CSASGTSEGYTF
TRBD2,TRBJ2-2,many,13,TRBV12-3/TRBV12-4,TGTGCCAGCACCCCTAGCGGGACCGGGGAGCTGTTTTTT,CASTPSGTGELFF
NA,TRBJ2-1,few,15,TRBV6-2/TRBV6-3,TGTGCCAGCACCCGACCGTACGGGGGCAGAGATGAGCAGTTCTTC,CASTRPYGGRDEQFF
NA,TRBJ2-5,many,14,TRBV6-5,TGTGCCAGCAGTTATACGGGCAGGGAAAAGACCCAGTACTTC,CASSYTGREKTQYF
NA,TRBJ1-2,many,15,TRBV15,TGTGCCACCAGCAGAGTCGCGACAGCGGCAGAGGGCTACACCTTC,CATSRVATAAEGYTF
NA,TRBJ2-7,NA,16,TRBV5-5,TGTGCCAGCAGCTTGTTTACCCCAGGGTTGGTCCACGAGCAGTACTTC,CASSLFTPGLVHEQYF
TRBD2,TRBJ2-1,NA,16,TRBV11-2,TGTGCCAGCAGCTTAATACGGGAGGGACGGTACAATGAGCAGTTCTTC,CASSLIREGRYNEQFF
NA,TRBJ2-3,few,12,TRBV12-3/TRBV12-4,TGTGCCAGCAGTCCCGGCCCGGATACGCAGTATTTT,CASSPGPDTQYF
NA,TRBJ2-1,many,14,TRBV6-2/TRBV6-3,TGTGCCAGCAGTTTCAGCCATCTGGACGATGAGCAGTTCTTC,CASSFSHLDDEQFF
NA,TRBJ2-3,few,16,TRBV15,TGTGCCACCAGCGCCCGGGTAGCGGTAGTCACAGATACGCAGTATTTT,CATSARVAVVTDTQYF
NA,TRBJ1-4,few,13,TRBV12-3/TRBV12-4,TGTGCCAGCAGATTGGGGGCGGATGAAAAACTGTTTTTT,CASRLGADEKLFF
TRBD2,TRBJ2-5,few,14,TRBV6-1,TGTGCCAGCAGCGCAGGGAGGGTTGGGGAGACCCAGTACTTC,CASSAGRVGETQYF